This T cell receptor (beta chain) was captured in a study of blood T cells in healthy people across ages. Collection of around 10 milliliters of peripheral blood was performed for each donor. Whole-study findings and limits: Strongly correlated with naive T cell percentage was TCR beta diversity. Per million T cells, the diversity of TCR beta decreased roughly linearly as age advanced.

Per the germline V gene, CDR1 is SGHRS and CDR2 is YFSETQ. This CDR3 comprises 14 residues. Through a sample-barcoded 5' primer and a J-beta primer mix, a second PCR was run for roughly 6 to 12 cycles. The study obtained at least 2.5 million CDR3-containing paired-end reads from every sample. One entry per CDR3 protein, called by TCRdb with MiXCR from the 5' RACE reads. The sample lists 710,000 or so distinct CDR3 sequences, about 34% occurring once. A note on this clonotype: Antigen specificity is unknown. A read error may be the cause here, since a much bigger clone is one base away.

The TCR was taken from an elderly woman in good health. The V gene is TRBV5-1, the J gene TRBJ2-3, with TRBD2 as a possible D gene (6 bases). The sequenced material came from blood. This CDR3 is CASSGRGRTDAQYF. CDR3 nucleotide sequence: TGCGCCAGCAGCGGGCGGGGACGCACAGATGCGCAGTATTTT. Filled out from reference TRBV5-1 and TRBJ2-3, the complete variable domain reads KAGVTQTPRYLIKTRGQQVTLSCSPISGHRSVSWYQQTPGQGLQFLFEYFSETQRNKGNFPGRFSGRQFSNSRSEMNVSTLELGDSALYLCASSGRGRTDAQYFGPGTRLTVL.